Listed below are T cell receptor beta chains from one sample, sequenced in a study of T-cell memory formation after mild COVID-19. MiXCR, run by TCRdb on the 5' RACE reads, gives a single entry per CDR3 protein. This sample has 300,000 to 350,000 distinct CDR3 sequences, with approximately 15% found just once. Sequencing was carried out using PBMCs or a T cell subset sorted from them (not recorded which). These receptors originate from a man younger than 35 who had mild COVID-19 (a few samples of this study predate the infection). Cell type and time point are not known. Both conserved end residues are part of each CDR3. A D gene is named only where the DNA matches it firmly. The listing skips clone size in some rows; elsewhere it reads once, few, many or a size class.

j_call v_call cdr3_length d_call clone_size cdr3_nt cdr3_aa
TRBJ1-1 TRBV2 12 TRBD1 NA TGTGCCAGCAGGGACAGGGGCCCTGAAGCTTTCTTT CASRDRGPEAFF
TRBJ2-3 TRBV24-1 16 NA NA TGTGCCACCAGTGAACTGGGGGGGGGCCGGGCAGATACGCAGTATTTT CATSELGGGRADTQYF
TRBJ2-6 TRBV7-3 15 NA many TGTGCCAGCAGCCGATCGCGCTCTGGGGCCAACGTCCTGACTTTC CASSRSRSGANVLTF
TRBJ1-4 TRBV12-3/TRBV12-4 14 NA many TGTGCCAGCGCAGGGATGGGAACTAATGAAAAACTGTTTTTT CASAGMGTNEKLFF
TRBJ2-7 TRBV15 15 TRBD1 many TGTGCCACCATAGACGGGGAACAGGGGAGAAATCGGGCGTACTTC CATIDGEQGRNRAYF
TRBJ2-2 TRBV6-6 16 NA NA TGTGCCAGCAGCCCGTGGGGGGCGCGGGACACCGGGGAGCTGTTTTTT CASSPWGARDTGELFF
TRBJ2-7 TRBV5-1 13 TRBD1 many TGCGCCAGCAGCGGGACAGGCTTCTACGAGCAGTACTTC CASSGTGFYEQYF
TRBJ2-7 TRBV4-1 15 NA many TGCGCCAGCAGCCAAGAACCACCCCCCATCTGGGAGCAGTACTTC CASSQEPPPIWEQYF
TRBJ1-2 TRBV20-1 13 TRBD1 NA TGCAGTGCTAGCAGGGGGCCCTTCTATGGCTACACCTTC CSASRGPFYGYTF
TRBJ2-1 TRBV9 15 TRBD1 few TGTGCCAGCAGCGTAGGACAGGGGGCTTACAATGAGCAGTTCTTC CASSVGQGAYNEQFF
TRBJ2-6 TRBV20-1 14 TRBD2 few TGCAGTGCCCAGACTAGCGCTGGGGCCAACGTCCTGACTTTC CSAQTSAGANVLTF
TRBJ2-7 TRBV2 18 TRBD1 few TGTGCCAGCAGTCCAGATACAAAAAGGACAGGATGGGCCTACGAGCAGTACTTC CASSPDTKRTGWAYEQYF
TRBJ1-2 TRBV7-9 13 NA many TGTGCCAGCAGCTCCGGGCCCCACTATGGCTACACCTTC CASSSGPHYGYTF
TRBJ2-7 TRBV5-4 12 NA few TGTGCCAGCAGCTTGCGGCCAGACGAGCAGTACTTC CASSLRPDEQYF
TRBJ1-4 TRBV4-1 15 NA many TGCGCCAGCCTAAACCCCGGGTCAGGTAATGAAAAACTGTTTTTT CASLNPGSGNEKLFF
TRBJ2-3 TRBV27 17 NA NA TGTGCCAGCAGTTTATCCCCCACAGGGATGTTAGCAGATACGCAGTATTTT CASSLSPTGMLADTQYF
TRBJ1-2 TRBV20-1 13 TRBD1 many TGCAGTGCTAGAAGGGACAGTAACTATGGCTACACCTTC CSARRDSNYGYTF
TRBJ2-1 TRBV6-2/TRBV6-3 15 NA NA TGTGCCAGCAGTCTCTCACCGTCGTCCTACAATGAGCAGTTCTTC CASSLSPSSYNEQFF
TRBJ1-1 TRBV7-9 15 NA NA TGTGCCAGCAGCTTAGGGACAGTGGCGGGCACTGAAGCTTTCTTT CASSLGTVAGTEAFF
TRBJ2-3 TRBV9 17 TRBD1 NA TGTGCCAGCAGCGCGACCTCCGGGACAGGGGGCCGGGATACGCAGTATTTT CASSATSGTGGRDTQYF
TRBJ1-6 TRBV6-2/TRBV6-3 13 NA many TGTGCCAGCAGTACGGACGGAAATTCACCCCTCCACTTT CASSTDGNSPLHF
TRBJ1-5 TRBV19 15 NA NA TGTGCCAGTAGTATAATAGGACAGCATGATCAGCCCCAGCATTTT CASSIIGQHDQPQHF
TRBJ1-3 TRBV20-1 13 NA few TGCAGTGCTAGAGGACAGTCTGGAAACACCATATATTTT CSARGQSGNTIYF
TRBJ2-2 TRBV10-3 16 TRBD2 few TGTGCCATAGGACTAGCGGTGATTTCGAACACCGGGGAGCTGTTTTTT CAIGLAVISNTGELFF
TRBJ2-1 TRBV20-1 11 NA many TGCAGTGCCCCATCCCCGAGTGAGCAGTTCTTC CSAPSPSEQFF
TRBJ1-6 TRBV25-1 15 NA NA TGTGCCAGCAGTGAAAGGTGGGGGATGGGGTCACCCCTCCACTTT CASSERWGMGSPLHF
TRBJ2-1 TRBV5-5 17 TRBD1 NA TGTGCCAGCAGCCTAGGACAGGGAGGATTGTCCTACAATGAGCAGTTCTTC CASSLGQGGLSYNEQFF
TRBJ2-6 TRBV7-2 16 TRBD1 NA TGTGCCAGCAGCTCCAGGGGGCAGGATGGGGCCAACGTCCTGACTTTC CASSSRGQDGANVLTF
TRBJ1-2 TRBV12-3/TRBV12-4 13 NA many TGTGCCAGCACCATTACACAGGGCCTGGGCTACACCTTC CASTITQGLGYTF
TRBJ2-1 TRBV6-1 14 TRBD1 NA TGTGCCAGCAGTGGGGACAGGGGGTGGTCCGAGCAGTTCTTC CASSGDRGWSEQFF
TRBJ1-5 TRBV4-3 16 NA NA TGCGCCAGCAGCCAAATATATCGGGACAGCAATCAGCCCCAGCATTTT CASSQIYRDSNQPQHF
TRBJ2-4 TRBV6-5 14 NA NA TGTGCCAGCAGTCAAAACAGGGACCCGGGCATTCAGTACTTC CASSQNRDPGIQYF
TRBJ2-5 TRBV18 15 NA NA TGTGCCAGCTCACCAAATGGACCGCGACAAGAGACCCAGTACTTC CASSPNGPRQETQYF
TRBJ1-2 TRBV5-1 13 NA NA TGCGCCAGCAGCTTTGACAGTAACTATGGCTACACCTTC CASSFDSNYGYTF
TRBJ2-5 TRBV18 15 NA many TGTGCCAGCTCACGGGGAGCCGCGATCCAAGAGACCCAGTACTTC CASSRGAAIQETQYF
TRBJ1-2 TRBV6-2/TRBV6-3 15 TRBD1 few TGTGCCAGCAGTTACAACGTCGACAGGGGCGATGGCTACACCTTC CASSYNVDRGDGYTF
TRBJ1-5 TRBV5-1 15 TRBD1 few TGCGCCAGCAGCTCAGGGGGGAATAGCAATCAGCCCCAGCATTTT CASSSGGNSNQPQHF